This T cell receptor beta chain was documented in a study of cytomegalovirus exposure and HLA in healthy donors. Study-wide context: In a later analysis, it was reported that the 110 or so validation repertoires had been produced on the same platform as the 700 or so repertoires belonging to the first cohort. Findings and caveats of the study: Most TCR sequences showed up rarely, but some public TCRs showed up in many donors. Subsequent analysis revealed that first-cohort TCR clusters tended to co-occur in the approximately 120 validation repertoires. Specificity of a few CMV-associated chains for CMV antigens was verified in vitro.

Regarding this clone: Its cognate antigen is unknown.

The CDR3 is 16 residues long. V was clipped by 5 bases and J by 0 bases, with 17 bases between them. Germline CDR1 SGHRS, CDR2 YFSETQ. Profiled with immunoSEQ multiplex PCR; TCRdb holds only in-frame clones, not every one. The sample has some 150,000 clones, about 89% seen once. The sequenced sample was PBMCs. The sequence was obtained from a woman between 18 and 29 years old in good health and CMV-seropositive. The rearrangement uses TRBV5-1 and TRBJ1-1; a possible D gene is TRBD1 (6 bases). The CDR3 region has the DNA TGCGCCAGCAGACCCCCCGGGACACTAATGAACACTGAAGCTTTCTTT. Protein: CASRPPGTLMNTEAFF.